The rows below give T cell receptor beta chains drawn from one sample of a study of a mutant IDH1 vaccine in newly diagnosed glioma. The antigens of these receptors remain unknown. Produced via immunoSEQ multiplex PCR; TCRdb's table is partial and in-frame only. The sample gives around 69,000 clones, around 87% of which show up once; roughly 2% is in the top ten. The sample in question was PBMCs, obtained from a glioma patient whose treatment included an IDH1 peptide vaccine. The receptors come from a man in his thirties or forties with glioma. Each CDR3 is given with its conserved first and last residue. Fields, in order: clone size, J gene, V gene, D gene, CDR3 DNA, CDR3 protein. A D gene is named only where the DNA matches it firmly. Clone size is stated in some rows and not others, as once, few, many or a class when expanded.

>-|TRBJ2-1|TRBV7-9|TRBD2
TGTGCCAGCAGCTTCAGTAGCGGGAGAGAGTATGAGCAGTTCTTC
CASSFSSGREYEQFF
>once|TRBJ2-7|TRBV25-1|-
TGTGCCAGCAGTGAAAATAAGGACCGACGCTACGAGCAGTACTTC
CASSENKDRRYEQYF
>few|TRBJ1-1|TRBV9|-
TGTGCCAGCAGCGTAGGGGGAGCTTTCTTT
CASSVGGAFF
>-|TRBJ1-4|TRBV28|TRBD1
TGTGCCAGCAGTAGACAGGGGGCGTTAAGAAAACTGTTTTTT
CASSRQGALRKLFF
>-|TRBJ2-3|TRBV27|TRBD2
TGTGCCAGCTCACGGACTAGCGGGAGGGCCAGGCTTAGGTATTTT
CASSRTSGRARLRYF
>once|TRBJ2-4|TRBV30|TRBD1
TGTGCCTGGGATAGACAGGGGATCCACATTCAGTACTTC
CAWDRQGIHIQYF
>-|TRBJ2-3|TRBV9|-
TGTGCCACCCGACCGGATACGCAGTATTTT
CATRPDTQYF
>-|TRBJ1-1|TRBV5-4|-
TGTGCCAGCAGCTTGGCGACAGCAACCACTGAAGCTTTCTTT
CASSLATATTEAFF
>-|TRBJ2-1|TRBV7-3|TRBD2
TGTGCCAGCAGCTTAGCGGGGGGGCCGAGGAATGAGCAGTTCTTC
CASSLAGGPRNEQFF
>-|TRBJ2-3|TRBV19|-
TGTGCCAGTGCGGGACAGAGTTATACGCAGTATTTT
CASAGQSYTQYF
>-|TRBJ2-2|TRBV11-2|-
TGTGCCAGCAGCTTAGATGGGGTTATCACCGGGGAGCTGTTTTTT
CASSLDGVITGELFF
>-|TRBJ2-1|TRBV11-3|TRBD2
TGTGCCAGCAGCTTCAGAGCGGGACTAGCTTACAATGAGCAGTTCTTC
CASSFRAGLAYNEQFF
>-|TRBJ2-7|TRBV28|TRBD1
TGTGCCAGCAGTTCTACAGGGGCCATGAAATACGAGCAGTACTTC
CASSSTGAMKYEQYF
>-|TRBJ2-2|TRBV4-3|-
TGCGCCAGCAGCCAAGAACGAGGAGCCGGGGAGCTGTTTTTT
CASSQERGAGELFF
>-|TRBJ2-3|TRBV7-2|-
TGTGCCAGCAGCTTAGACACAGATACGCAGTATTTT
CASSLDTDTQYF
>-|TRBJ2-5|TRBV5-4|TRBD2
TGTGCCAGCAGCTTGGGAATGGCGCGGGGGATGGAAGAGACCCAGTACTTC
CASSLGMARGMEETQYF
>-|TRBJ2-7|TRBV28|-
TGTGCCAGCAGTTTTGCCTACGAGCAGTACTTC
CASSFAYEQYF
>-|TRBJ2-7|TRBV7-9|-
TGTGCCAGCAGCTTACCGGGACTCCGGCTTGGGGAGCAGTACTTC
CASSLPGLRLGEQYF
>few|TRBJ1-5|TRBV4-1|-
TGCGCCAGCAGCCTAGGACATTCTCTTAGCAATCAGCCCCAGCATTTT
CASSLGHSLSNQPQHF
>-|TRBJ1-5|TRBV19|-
TGTGCCAGTAGTGCCTCGACAGGCTTGTATAGCAATCAGCCCCAGCATTTT
CASSASTGLYSNQPQHF
>-|TRBJ1-1|TRBV9|-
TGTGCCAGCAGCCCCCAGACGGGGGTCGCATTGTCGGCTTTCTTT
CASSPQTGVALSAFF
>once|TRBJ1-1|TRBV5-4|-
TGTGCCAGCAGCTTGGCAGGGAGATTGAACACTGAAGCTTTCTTT
CASSLAGRLNTEAFF
>-|TRBJ1-1|TRBV7-6|-
TGTGCCAGCAGCTCGAGGATCGAGAACACTGAAGCTTTCTTT
CASSSRIENTEAFF
>-|TRBJ2-1|TRBV19|-
TGTGCCAGTAGTACCTCCAAAGGCGATGAGCAGTTCTTC
CASSTSKGDEQFF
>-|TRBJ1-2|TRBV5-1|TRBD1
TGCGCCAGCAGCTTGGGTCCGGGACAGACTAACTATGGCTACACCTTC
CASSLGPGQTNYGYTF
>-|TRBJ1-2|TRBV5-1|TRBD1
TGCGCCAGCAGCCTGGAGGGACAGGGGGCTTACGGCTATGGCTACACCTTC
CASSLEGQGAYGYGYTF
>once|TRBJ2-1|TRBV9|-
TGTGCCAGCAGCGTAGAAAGCTCCTACAATGAGCAGTTCTTC
CASSVESSYNEQFF
>-|TRBJ1-1|TRBV6-5|-
TGTGCCAGCAGTAATCAAGGCCGCCCTTTTGCTGAAGCTTTCTTT
CASSNQGRPFAEAFF
>-|TRBJ2-3|TRBV6-4|-
TGTGCCAGCAGTGAGTCGGGCGGGGTGAGCACAGATACGCAGTATTTT
CASSESGGVSTDTQYF
>-|TRBJ1-5|TRBV28|-
TGTGCCAGCAGTTTATCTATTTGGGAGACCAAATCCAGCAATCAGCCCCAGCATTTT
CASSLSIWETKSSNQPQHF
>-|TRBJ1-1|TRBV28|-
TGTGCCAGCAGTTTTATCGTATTGAACACTGAAGCTTTCTTT
CASSFIVLNTEAFF
>-|TRBJ1-1|TRBV19|-
TGTGCCAGTAGTGCCCGGCGGTGGACTGAAGCTTTCTTT
CASSARRWTEAFF
>-|TRBJ2-3|TRBV5-1|-
TGCGCCAGCAGCTTGAACAGGGAGTCCACAGATACGCAGTATTTT
CASSLNRESTDTQYF
>-|TRBJ2-5|TRBV7-9|-
TGTGCCAGCAGCTTAGGCAGGGAGACAGAGACCCAGTACTTC
CASSLGRETETQYF
>-|TRBJ2-2|TRBV4-1|-
TGCGCCAGCAGCCAAACGTTCAGGGAATCCGGGGAGCTGTTTTTT
CASSQTFRESGELFF
>many|TRBJ1-6|TRBV27|TRBD1
TGTGCCAGCGGCTTATCGGTGTCAGGGGGGGATTCACCCCTCCACTTT
CASGLSVSGGDSPLHF
>-|TRBJ2-7|TRBV19|-
TGTGCCAGTAGTAGTCAGGGTGGCGAGCAGTACTTC
CASSSQGGEQYF
>-|TRBJ2-7|TRBV7-3|TRBD2
TGTGCCAGCAGCCGCAGCGGGAGACTCTACGAGCAGTACTTC
CASSRSGRLYEQYF
>-|TRBJ1-5|TRBV5-1|TRBD1
TGCGCCAGCAGCCCGGACCCCGGACAGGGGGCTCAGCCCCAGCATTTT
CASSPDPGQGAQPQHF
>few|TRBJ2-3|TRBV28|-
TGTGCCAGCAGTTTTGAGCCTAGCAAAGTTACGCAGTATTTT
CASSFEPSKVTQYF
>-|TRBJ2-5|TRBV11-2|-
TGTGCCAGCAGCTTAGATACAGGGCTAGGCCAGTACTTC
CASSLDTGLGQYF
>few|TRBJ2-2|TRBV2|TRBD2
TGTGCCAGCAGGGTCTCCGGGACTAGCGTCTTGAACACCGGGGAGCTGTTTTTT
CASRVSGTSVLNTGELFF
>-|TRBJ2-1|TRBV5-1|-
TGCGCCAGCAGCTTGGGACTGAGCTCCTACAATGAGCAGTTCTTC
CASSLGLSSYNEQFF
>-|TRBJ2-2|TRBV7-2|-
TGTGCCAGCAGCTTTTACACTAACACCGGGGAGCTGTTTTTT
CASSFYTNTGELFF
>-|TRBJ1-4|TRBV5-1|-
TGCGCCAGCAGCTTAGAGGGGCGGAATAATGAAAAACTGTTTTTT
CASSLEGRNNEKLFF
>-|TRBJ1-2|TRBV5-4|-
TGTGCCAGCAGCTTTCGACGTATCTATGGCTACACCTTC
CASSFRRIYGYTF
>-|TRBJ1-2|TRBV7-2|-
TGTGCCAGCAGCCTAGGGACTAATATACAGGGCTACACCTTC
CASSLGTNIQGYTF
>few|TRBJ2-3|TRBV11-3|TRBD1
TGTGCCAGCAGCAAGGGGGCTAGCACAGATACGCAGTATTTT
CASSKGASTDTQYF
>-|TRBJ1-2|TRBV18|-
TGTGCCAGCTCACCACCTGGCAGGGCGTACCCCTCCTATGGCTACACCTTC
CASSPPGRAYPSYGYTF
>-|TRBJ1-1|TRBV6-6|-
TGTGCCAGCAGTTATCCCCTTGGAGCGAACACTGAAGCTTTCTTT
CASSYPLGANTEAFF